Shown below are 16 T cell receptor beta chains from a single sample sequenced in a study of breast tumors, draining lymph nodes, adjacent tissues. From the multiplex PCR reads, TCRdb called clonotypes with MiXCR, one entry per CDR3 protein. Here the sample spans fewer than 85,000 distinct CDR3 sequences, around 20% being singletons. Axillary draining lymph nodes of breast cancer patients supplied the node samples. Sequenced input: axillary lymph node tissue. These TCRs come from a female donor with breast cancer. Some clones in this sample may be carry-over from other donors' samples.

This clonotype was recorded many times. The V call is TRBV29-1, the J call TRBJ2-7; 8 bases are shared with TRBD2. Germline lookup yields CDR1 SQVTM and CDR2 ANQGSEA. J was trimmed by 4 bases and V by 2 bases; bases with no gene match: 7. This CDR3 region has 14 residues. CDR3 protein: CSVESREEGYEQYF. CDR3 DNA: TGCAGCGTTGAATCGCGGGAGGAAGGTTACGAGCAGTACTTC.

The sample holds many counts of this clonotype. The chain joins TRBV19 to TRBJ2-1, with 9 bases lining up with TRBD2. Germline V gene lookup returns CDR1 LNHDA and CDR2 SQIVND (reference sequence). This CDR3 is 15 amino acids long. J gave up 6 bases and V 7 bases, and 10 bases lay outside the gene matches. The DNA for the CDR3 is TGTGCCAGTAAGGAGGGGGGACTAGCACTCAATGAGCAGTTCTTC. This codes for CASKEGGLALNEQFF.

In this sample, this clonotype turned up many times. V is TRBV5-1 and J is TRBJ2-2; 7 positions match TRBD2. The V gene's germline CDR1 is SGHRS and CDR2 YFSETQ. V was clipped by 4 bases and J by 8 bases; unmatched bases: 5. This CDR3 contains 13 residues. The CDR3 sequence is CASSDGRPGELFF. CDR3 nucleotides: TGCGCCAGCAGCGACGGGAGGCCGGGGGAGCTGTTTTTT.

This clonotype has ten or more counts. V and J are TRBV20-1 and TRBJ2-7, with 14 positions matching TRBD2. The CDR3 has 19 amino acids. V gave up 6 bases and J gave up 2 bases; unmatched junction bases: 18. Germline V gives CDR1 DFQATT, CDR2 SNEGSKA (reference sequence). The CDR3 loop is CSATGLAGGPANEAYEQYF. In DNA, the CDR3 is TGCAGTGCCACAGGACTAGCGGGAGGACCCGCGAATGAGGCCTACGAGCAGTACTTC.

CDR3 residues: CSASYQGATRTGVGTQYF. The CDR3 region has the DNA TGCAGTGCTAGTTACCAGGGGGCGACTAGGACGGGCGTGGGGACCCAGTACTTC. The V and J genes are TRBV20-1 and TRBJ2-5, with 8 nucleotides matching TRBD1. The CDR3 contains 18 residues. Germline-derived CDR1 and CDR2 are DFQATT and SNEGSKA (reference sequence). The junction had 22 bases not matched to a gene; V was cut back by 3 bases and J by 7 bases.

This clonotype was observed at least ten times. The rearrangement links TRBV5-4 to TRBJ2-3; possible D gene TRBD2, 5 bases. This CDR3 spans 13 amino acids. The germline V gene encodes CDR1 SGHNT and CDR2 YYREEE (reference sequence). Trimming stripped 5 bases from V and 5 bases from J, with 12 bases between. The CDR3 here is CASRSNRGDTQYF. CDR3 sequence (DNA): TGTGCCAGCAGATCGAACCGGGGAGATACGCAGTATTTT.

The V gene is TRBV19, the J gene TRBJ2-2; D is ambiguous. The ends were cut back, 5 bases at V and 4 bases at J, with 8 bases in the middle. Germline values: CDR1 LNHDA, CDR2 SQIVND (reference sequence). CDR3 length equals 13 residues. CDR3 loop: CASSARPTGELFF. The CDR3 bases are TGTGCCAGTAGTGCGCGGCCCACCGGGGAGCTGTTTTTT.

This clonotype was detected many times. V gene TRBV20-1 combines with J gene TRBJ1-3, with 7 bases that match TRBD1. The CDR3 sequence is 12 residues long. CDR1 is DFQATT, CDR2 SNEGSKA, per germline (reference sequence). J lost 7 bases, V lost 3 bases, and 3 bases had no gene match. This CDR3 reads CSASRQGNTIYF. The CDR3 DNA follows: TGCAGTGCTAGCCGACAGGGCAACACCATATATTTT.

This clonotype occurred many times. This sequence joins TRBV7-2 and TRBJ2-3; maybe TRBD2 (5 bases). Germline loops: CDR1 SGHTA, CDR2 FQGNSA. The CDR3 is 12 amino acids. V gave up 5 bases and J gave up 6 bases, with 9 bases separating them. The CDR3 sequence is CASSPGGDTQYF. The CDR3 DNA is TGTGCCAGCAGCCCCGGCGGGGATACGCAGTATTTT.

This clonotype was detected ten times or more. This chain links TRBV9 with TRBJ2-3, with TRBD2 matching over 10 bases. Germline V gives CDR1 SGDLS, CDR2 YYNGEE. V trimming: 3 bases; J trimming: 5 bases; junction bases outside the gene matches: 6. The CDR3 has 15 amino acids. The DNA of the CDR3 is TGTGCCAGCAGCGCCTCCGGGACTAGCGTAGATACGCAGTATTTT. It yields the protein CASSASGTSVDTQYF.

This clonotype was counted many times. The V gene is TRBV20-1, the J gene TRBJ1-3; a weak D match, TRBD1 (5 bases). Per germline, CDR1 DFQATT and CDR2 SNEGSKA (reference sequence). Trimming cost V 1 base and J 1 base, with 8 bases left between them. The CDR3 loop spans 14 amino acids. The CDR3 here is CSARGGASGNTIYF. CDR3 nucleotide sequence: TGCAGTGCTAGAGGGGGCGCATCTGGAAACACCATATATTTT.

This clonotype was counted at least ten times. This chain uses TRBV19 with TRBJ1-5; 7 bases line up with TRBD1. V lost 6 bases and J lost 6; bases outside the gene matches: 11. The CDR3 loop spans 15 amino acids. CDR1 is LNHDA and CDR2 is SQIVND in the germline V gene (reference sequence). CDR3 DNA: TGTGCCAGTAGGCCGAGCAGGGGGTCGGGTCAGCCCCAGCATTTT. Amino acids: CASRPSRGSGQPQHF.

Many counts were recorded for this clonotype. The chain has TRBV20-1 and TRBJ1-6; D is possibly TRBD1 (5 bases). Germline assignment: CDR1 DFQATT and CDR2 SNEGSKA (reference sequence). The CDR3 length is 17 residues. Trimming took 2 bases from V and 0 from J, leaving 14 bases between them. The CDR3 region is CSARLGGLSSYNSPLHF. The CDR3 region has the DNA TGCAGTGCTAGACTCGGGGGATTAAGCTCCTATAATTCACCCCTCCACTTT.

This clonotype was detected ten times or more. The chain combines TRBV30 with TRBJ2-7; the D is unclear. Germline values: CDR1 GTSNPN, CDR2 SVGIG (reference sequence). The ends were cut back, 0 bases at V and 4 bases at J, with 7 bases in the middle. The CDR3 extends over 12 amino acids. This chain's CDR3 is CAWSVVVYEQYF. CDR3 coding DNA: TGTGCCTGGAGTGTAGTAGTTTACGAGCAGTACTTC.

The rearrangement joins TRBV12-3 or TRBV12-4 to TRBJ2-7; no clear D gene. V dropped 9 bases and J dropped 9 bases, with 24 bases sitting between them. The CDR3 is 14 amino acids. DNA for the CDR3: TGTGCCAGTTCCAACGCGGTACGCTCCTACAGGCAGTACTTC. Encoded protein: CASSNAVRSYRQYF.

The chain's CDR3 is CASSLWQSNEKLFF. In DNA form, the CDR3 reads TGTGCCAGCAGTTTATGGCAGAGTAATGAAAAACTGTTTTTT. The chain links TRBV28 to TRBJ1-4; D remains ambiguous. The CDR3 is 14 amino acids. V lost 0 bases to trimming and J lost 4 bases, with 6 bases between them. Germline V gene data show CDR1 as MDHEN and CDR2 as SYDVKM.